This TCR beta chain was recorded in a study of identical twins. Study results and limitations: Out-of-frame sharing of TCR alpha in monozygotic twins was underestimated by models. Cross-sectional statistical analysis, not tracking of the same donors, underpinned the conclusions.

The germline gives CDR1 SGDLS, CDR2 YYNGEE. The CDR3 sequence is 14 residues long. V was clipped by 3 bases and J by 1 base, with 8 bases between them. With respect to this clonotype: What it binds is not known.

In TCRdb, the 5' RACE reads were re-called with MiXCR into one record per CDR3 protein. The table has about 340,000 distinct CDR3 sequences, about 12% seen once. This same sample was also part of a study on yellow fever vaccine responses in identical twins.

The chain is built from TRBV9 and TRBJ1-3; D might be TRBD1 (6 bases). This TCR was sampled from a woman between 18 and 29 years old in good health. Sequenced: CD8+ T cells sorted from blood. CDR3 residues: CASSAGDSGNTIYF. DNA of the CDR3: TGTGCCAGCAGCGCAGGGGATTCTGGAAACACCATATATTTT.